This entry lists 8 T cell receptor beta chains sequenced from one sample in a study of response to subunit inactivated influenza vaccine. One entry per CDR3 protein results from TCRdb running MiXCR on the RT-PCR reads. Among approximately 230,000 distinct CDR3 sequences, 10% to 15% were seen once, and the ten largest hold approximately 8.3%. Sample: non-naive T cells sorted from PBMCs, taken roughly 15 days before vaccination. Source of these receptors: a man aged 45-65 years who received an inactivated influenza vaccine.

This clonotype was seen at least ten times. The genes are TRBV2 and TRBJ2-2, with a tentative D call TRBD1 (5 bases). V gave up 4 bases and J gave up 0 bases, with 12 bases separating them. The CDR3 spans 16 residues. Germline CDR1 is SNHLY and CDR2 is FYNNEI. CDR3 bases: TGTGCCAGCAGTGCTCAGGGTAATCCGAACACCGGGGAGCTGTTTTTT. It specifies CASSAQGNPNTGELFF.

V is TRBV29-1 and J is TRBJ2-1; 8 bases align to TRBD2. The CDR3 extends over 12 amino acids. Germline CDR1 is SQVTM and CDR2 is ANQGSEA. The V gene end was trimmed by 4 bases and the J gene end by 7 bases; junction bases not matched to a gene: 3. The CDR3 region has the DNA TGCAGCGTTGCACTAGCGGCAAATGAGCAGTTCTTC. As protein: CSVALAANEQFF.

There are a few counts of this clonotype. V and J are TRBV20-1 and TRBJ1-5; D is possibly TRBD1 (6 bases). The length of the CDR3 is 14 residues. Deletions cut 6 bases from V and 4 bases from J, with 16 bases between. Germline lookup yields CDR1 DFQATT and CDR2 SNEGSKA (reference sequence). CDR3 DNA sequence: TGCAGTGCGAAAAAGGGACACGCAAATCAGCCCCAGCATTTT. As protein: CSAKKGHANQPQHF.

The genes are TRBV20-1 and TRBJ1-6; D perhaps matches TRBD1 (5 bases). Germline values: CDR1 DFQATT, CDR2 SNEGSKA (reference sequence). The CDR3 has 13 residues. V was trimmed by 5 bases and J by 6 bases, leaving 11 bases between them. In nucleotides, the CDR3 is TGCAGTGCTCAGGGAGCGACTAATTCACCCCTCCACTTT. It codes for CSAQGATNSPLHF.

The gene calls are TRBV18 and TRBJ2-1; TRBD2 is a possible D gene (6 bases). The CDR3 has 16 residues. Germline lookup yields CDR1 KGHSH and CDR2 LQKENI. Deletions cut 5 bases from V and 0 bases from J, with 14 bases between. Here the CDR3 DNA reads TGTGCCAGCTCATCCCGGATGCGGGACTCCTACAATGAGCAGTTCTTC. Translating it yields CASSSRMRDSYNEQFF.

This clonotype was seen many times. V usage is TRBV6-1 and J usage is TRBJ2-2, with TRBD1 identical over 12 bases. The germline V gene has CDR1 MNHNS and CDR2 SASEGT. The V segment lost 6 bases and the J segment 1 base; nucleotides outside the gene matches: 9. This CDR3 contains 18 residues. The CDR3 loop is CASRPGTGGAGNTGELFF. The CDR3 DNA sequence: TGTGCCAGCAGACCCGGGACAGGGGGCGCGGGGAACACCGGGGAGCTGTTTTTT.

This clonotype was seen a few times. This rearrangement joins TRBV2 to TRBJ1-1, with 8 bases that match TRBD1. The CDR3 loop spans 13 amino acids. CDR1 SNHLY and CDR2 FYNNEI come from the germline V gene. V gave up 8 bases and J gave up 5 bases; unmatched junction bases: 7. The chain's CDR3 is CASDGQGGTEAFF. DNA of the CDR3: TGTGCCAGCGACGGACAGGGTGGAACTGAAGCTTTCTTT.

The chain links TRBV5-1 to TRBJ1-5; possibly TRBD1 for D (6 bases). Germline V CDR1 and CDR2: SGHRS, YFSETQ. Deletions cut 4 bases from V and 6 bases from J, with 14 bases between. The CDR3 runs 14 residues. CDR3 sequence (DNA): TGCGCCAGCAGCACAGGACAGAAAGGTCAGCCCCAGCATTTT. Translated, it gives CASSTGQKGQPQHF.